The TCR beta chain described here comes from a study of shared clonotypes between healthy human individuals. Germline assignment: CDR1 MNHNS and CDR2 SASEGT. V lost 4 bases and J 3 bases, leaving 15 bases between the germline ends. This CDR3 contains 15 residues. This clone was observed a handful of times. This table comes from immunoSEQ multiplex PCR, and its TCRdb copy is limited to in-frame clones, with some not included. The sample has approximately 100,000 clones; about 72% are singletons. The rearrangement links TRBV6-1 to TRBJ2-5, with D hard to call. Source material: memory CD8+ T cells sorted from blood. Subset specified: CD45RO+ cells pooled with CCR7-negative TemRA cells. This sequence originates from a woman younger than 45 in good health. CDR3 DNA: TGTGCCAGCAGTGCTCTTTTAGGGTCGGAAGAGACCCAGTACTTC. Its protein is CASSALLGSEETQYF.